The 27 T cell receptor beta chains below were found in one sample sequenced in a study of blood T cell repertoires in COVID-19. Generated by immunoSEQ multiplex PCR, the TCRdb table keeps only in-frame clones and is missing some. In the table there are under 250,000 clones, 83% of which are singletons. The sequenced material came from peripheral blood. The source is a woman in her 40s with active or convalescent COVID-19.

This clone appeared once. V and J are TRBV2 and TRBJ2-1; D might be TRBD1 (6 bases). V lost 8 bases and J 2 bases, leaving 7 bases between the germline ends. Germline CDR1 is SNHLY and CDR2 is FYNNEI. This CDR3 is 12 amino acids long. Written as DNA, the CDR3 is TGTGCCAGCGGGACAACCTACAATGAGCAGTTCTTC. This sequence encodes CASGTTYNEQFF. Based on the CDR3 plus reference TRBV2 and TRBJ2-1, the full variable domain is EPEVTQTPSHQVTQMGQEVILRCVPISNHLYFYWYRQILGQKVEFLVSFYNNEISEKSEIFDDQFSVERPDGSNFTLKIRSTKLEDSAMYFCASGTTYNEQFFGPGTRLTVL.

The gene calls are TRBV4-1 and TRBJ2-2, with 11 bases matching TRBD1. This CDR3 spans 18 amino acids. Germline V gene lookup returns CDR1 MGHRA and CDR2 YSYEKL. The J segment lost 6 bases and the V segment lost 0 bases, leaving 9 bases of the junction unmatched. This CDR3 is CASSQDSDRGRVPGELFF. CDR3 bases: TGCGCCAGCAGCCAAGATTCGGACAGGGGGCGGGTGCCCGGGGAGCTGTTTTTT.

The chain joins TRBV6-5 to TRBJ2-1; 8 nucleotides line up with TRBD2. The germline V gene has CDR1 MNHEY and CDR2 SVGAGI. The CDR3 totals 15 residues. V shed 8 bases and J 4 bases; nucleotides not matched to a gene: 10. The DNA of the CDR3 is TGTGCCAGCGGACGGGAGGGCCTAAGTTACAATGAGCAGTTCTTC. The encoded protein is CASGREGLSYNEQFF.

V and J are TRBV4-1 and TRBJ2-7; the match to TRBD2 covers 8 bases. Germline assignment: CDR1 MGHRA and CDR2 YSYEKL. With V trimmed by 1 base and J by 1 base, 9 bases remained unmatched. The CDR3 extends over 17 amino acids. The CDR3 DNA reads as TGCGCCAGCAGCCAAGTCTCCCCCGAGCGGGGGTCCTACGAGCAGTACTTC. Amino acids: CASSQVSPERGSYEQYF.

This clone has just a few counts. The chain uses TRBV5-1 and TRBJ2-1; D is perhaps TRBD1 (6 bases). The CDR3 loop spans 14 amino acids. The germline gives CDR1 SGHRS, CDR2 YFSETQ. Trimming removed 3 bases at V and 4 bases at J, with 11 bases between. CDR3 loop: CASSWRTVYNEQFF. The CDR3 nucleotides are TGCGCCAGCAGCTGGCGGACAGTATACAATGAGCAGTTCTTC. Variable domain in full (rest from reference TRBV5-1 and TRBJ2-1): KAGVTQTPRYLIKTRGQQVTLSCSPISGHRSVSWYQQTPGQGLQFLFEYFSETQRNKGNFPGRFSGRQFSNSRSEMNVSTLELGDSALYLCASSWRTVYNEQFFGPGTRLTVL.

This sequence joins TRBV12-3 or TRBV12-4 and TRBJ2-1; D remains ambiguous. This CDR3 contains 13 residues. V was clipped by 3 bases and J by 6 bases, with 9 bases between them. The CDR3 loop reads CASSFLPGNEQFF. CDR3 nucleotides: TGTGCCAGCAGTTTTTTGCCCGGCAATGAGCAGTTCTTC.

The rearrangement links TRBV3-1 (or the pseudogene TRBV3-2) to TRBJ2-1; TRBD1 matches 9 bases. The CDR3 covers 17 residues. From germline, CDR1 is LGHDT and CDR2 YNNKEL (reference sequence). V lost 0 bases and J lost 7; bases outside the gene matches: 10. The CDR3 sequence is CASSQDLGTGSWNEQFF. The CDR3, as DNA: TGTGCCAGCAGCCAAGACCTCGGGACAGGGTCTTGGAATGAGCAGTTCTTC.

V is TRBV3-1 (or the pseudogene TRBV3-2) and J is TRBJ2-7, with TRBD1 identical over 8 bases. CDR1 and CDR2 (germline): LGHDT, YNNKEL (reference sequence). The J segment lost 3 bases and the V segment lost 0 bases, leaving 19 bases of the junction unmatched. The CDR3 is 20 residues long. In DNA form, the CDR3 reads TGTGCCAGCAGCCAAGATCGCACGGACAGGGACCTTGGAGGCGGCTACGAGCAGTACTTC. Amino acid sequence: CASSQDRTDRDLGGGYEQYF.

The table lists this clone with a count of one. The chain combines TRBV9 with TRBJ1-1; D remains ambiguous. The CDR3 sequence is 14 residues long. Looked up from germline, CDR1 is SGDLS and CDR2 is YYNGEE. Trimming left V 0 bases short and J 2 bases short, with 8 bases between. The CDR3 sequence is CASSVDTANTEAFF. The CDR3 nucleotides are TGTGCCAGCAGCGTAGACACCGCAAACACTGAAGCTTTCTTT.

The rearrangement joins TRBV30 to TRBJ2-5; a weak D match, TRBD2 (5 bases). This CDR3 has 13 amino acids. Per the germline V gene, CDR1 is GTSNPN and CDR2 is SVGIG (reference sequence). Deletions cut 5 bases from V and 2 bases from J, with 12 bases between. CDR3 sequence reads: CAWAKRQQETQYF. The CDR3, as DNA: TGTGCCTGGGCAAAGCGGCAACAAGAGACCCAGTACTTC.

The CDR3 DNA reads as TGTGCCAGTAGTATAGATCCGGGAAATGAGCAGTTCTTC. Its protein is CASSIDPGNEQFF. The J gene is TRBJ2-1, the V gene TRBV19; a weak D match, TRBD2 (5 bases). Per the germline V gene, CDR1 is LNHDA and CDR2 is SQIVND (reference sequence). Trimming pared 0 bases from V and 7 bases from J, leaving 7 bases between. This CDR3 has 13 amino acids.

The gene calls are TRBV6-5 and TRBJ2-3; D uncertain. The CDR3 runs 14 residues. V was cut by 10 bases and J by 0 bases, with 14 bases left in between. Germline V CDR1 and CDR2: MNHEY, SVGAGI. For the CDR3, the DNA is TGTGCCACCCAAGCTTTATCTAGCACAGATACGCAGTATTTT. Translation gives CATQALSSTDTQYF.

The rearrangement uses TRBV19 and TRBJ1-5; D is uncertain. The CDR3 runs to 15 residues. The germline V gene encodes CDR1 LNHDA and CDR2 SQIVND (reference sequence). Trimming stripped 6 bases from V and 0 bases from J, with 12 bases between. CDR3 sequence (DNA): TGTGCCAGTAGCGAGGGAGGGCTTAGCAATCAGCCCCAGCATTTT. It is translated as CASSEGGLSNQPQHF.

In this sample, this clone turned up a few times. V gene TRBV25-1 combines with J gene TRBJ2-7; 7 bases map to TRBD1. V shed 5 bases and J 4 bases; nucleotides not matched to a gene: 5. Germline V gene data show CDR1 as MGHDK and CDR2 as SYGVNS. This CDR3 is built from 13 residues. CDR3 sequence: CASSHQTGYEQYF. The CDR3 bases are TGTGCCAGCAGTCATCAGACAGGGTACGAGCAGTACTTC.

J is TRBJ1-6 and V is TRBV5-4; TRBD1 agrees at 7 bases. Germline V gene data show CDR1 as SGHNT and CDR2 as YYREEE (reference sequence). The CDR3 sequence is 17 residues long. V was clipped by 0 bases and J by 0 bases; unmatched bases: 3. The CDR3 coding sequence is TGTGCCAGCAGCTTGGGGGGACAGAGCTCCTATAATTCACCCCTCCACTTT. Translated, it gives CASSLGGQSSYNSPLHF.

The rearrangement uses TRBV5-1 and TRBJ1-1; weak D call: TRBD1 (5 bases). This CDR3 is built from 15 residues. Trimming took off 4 bases at V and 1 base at J, with 14 bases between the two ends. Germline V gives CDR1 SGHRS, CDR2 YFSETQ. As DNA, the CDR3 is TGCGCCAGCAGCCGCCCTGACAGAACGAACACTGAAGCTTTCTTT. Translation: CASSRPDRTNTEAFF.

V usage is TRBV19 and J usage is TRBJ1-2; D might be TRBD1 (5 bases). The CDR3 sequence is 14 residues long. V lost 7 bases and J lost 3, with 15 bases in between. Per the germline V gene, CDR1 is LNHDA and CDR2 is SQIVND (reference sequence). DNA for the CDR3: TGTGCCAGTACCCCCGGGGGAGGAGACTATGGCTACACCTTC. Translation gives CASTPGGGDYGYTF. Combining the CDR3 with reference TRBV19 and TRBJ1-2 gives the whole variable domain DGGITQSPKYLFRKEGQNVTLSCEQNLNHDAMYWYRQDPGQGLRLIYYSQIVNDFQKGDIAEGYSVSREKKESFPLTVTSAQKNPTAFYLCASTPGGGDYGYTFGSGTRLTVV.

The J gene is TRBJ2-1, the V gene TRBV11-3, with 8 bases that match TRBD2. Per the germline V gene, CDR1 is SGHNT and CDR2 is YENEEA. The ends lost 4 bases at V and 4 bases at J; junction bases unmatched: 6. The CDR3 spans 15 residues. The CDR3: CASSSGLAVYNEQFF. The CDR3 DNA reads TGTGCCAGCAGCTCCGGACTAGCCGTTTACAATGAGCAGTTCTTC.

Details on this clone: The junction departs from the called germline gene at one end, perhaps through a read error. This chain links TRBV7-7 with TRBJ2-1, with D perhaps matching TRBD2 (6 bases). This CDR3 has 14 amino acids. CDR1 SSHAT and CDR2 FNYEAQ come from the germline V gene (reference sequence). The CDR3 DNA reads TGTGCTAGCAGCTTGGGGGGAGTTTACAATGAGCAGTTCTTC. Its translation: CASSLGGVYNEQFF.

The gene calls are TRBV12-3 or TRBV12-4 and TRBJ1-5; no definite D call. Trimming stripped 8 bases from V and 5 bases from J, with 13 bases between. The CDR3 sequence is 13 residues long. CDR3 in amino acids: CASSGDLDQPQHF. The CDR3 DNA is TGTGCCAGCTCAGGTGATCTGGATCAGCCCCAGCATTTT.

The chain joins TRBV11-2 to TRBJ1-6; 9 bases are a match to TRBD1. This CDR3 has 14 amino acids. Per germline, CDR1 SGHAT and CDR2 FQNNGV. V lost 5 bases and J lost 10; bases outside the gene matches: 6. CDR3 in amino acids: CASSPGTGSSPLHF. The CDR3 DNA reads TGTGCCAGCAGCCCCGGGACAGGGAGCTCACCCCTCCACTTT.

V and J are TRBV28 and TRBJ2-7; the D gene is possibly TRBD2 (5 bases). The CDR3 sequence is 14 residues long. Germline-derived CDR1 and CDR2 are MDHEN and SYDVKM. The germline V and J ends were trimmed by 3 bases and 3 bases, with 12 bases remaining between them. The CDR3, as DNA: TGTGCCAGCAGTTTTGATATAGGGAGCTACGAGCAGTACTTC. It is translated as CASSFDIGSYEQYF.

V and J are TRBV5-1 and TRBJ2-1; 7 bases are shared with TRBD2. Germline CDR1 reads SGHRS; CDR2 reads YFSETQ. The CDR3 runs to 14 residues. Trimming at V came to 4 bases and at J to 3 bases, leaving 4 bases not matched to a gene. The CDR3 sequence: CASSGTTLYNEQFF. For the CDR3, the DNA is TGCGCCAGCAGCGGGACTACCCTCTACAATGAGCAGTTCTTC.

V gene TRBV6-4 combines with J gene TRBJ2-3; D might be TRBD1 (5 bases). This CDR3 comprises 14 residues. With 3 bases removed from V and 0 bases from J, the gap between germline ends came to 7 bases. The germline CDR1 and CDR2 sequences are MRHNA and SNTAGT. The CDR3 nucleotides are TGTGCCAGCAGTGAGGGGCAGAGCACAGATACGCAGTATTTT. This gives the protein CASSEGQSTDTQYF.

This chain links TRBV2 with TRBJ2-3, with 11 bases matching TRBD2. This CDR3 spans 15 amino acids. Germline V CDR1 and CDR2: SNHLY, FYNNEI. The V and J ends lost 6 bases and 5 bases, in that order; junction bases with no gene match: 7. This CDR3 reads CASSMTSGVRDTQYF. DNA for the CDR3: TGTGCCAGCAGCATGACTAGCGGGGTACGAGATACGCAGTATTTT. The variable domain in full, with the rest retrieved from reference TRBV2 and TRBJ2-3, is EPEVTQTPSHQVTQMGQEVILRCVPISNHLYFYWYRQILGQKVEFLVSFYNNEISEKSEIFDDQFSVERPDGSNFTLKIRSTKLEDSAMYFCASSMTSGVRDTQYFGPGTRLTVL.

The CDR3 sequence: CSARQGMGPQHF. CDR3 coding DNA: TGCAGCGCCCGACAGGGGATGGGGCCCCAGCATTTT. The chain joins TRBV29-1 to TRBJ1-5, with 8 nucleotides matching TRBD1. From germline, CDR1 is SQVTM and CDR2 ANQGSEA. The CDR3 length is 12 residues. The J segment lost 9 bases and the V segment lost 7 bases, leaving 8 bases of the junction unmatched.

This clone appeared a single time. CDR3 region: CASSARLSSYNEQFF. In DNA, the CDR3 is TGTGCCAGCAGCGCCCGACTAAGTTCCTACAATGAGCAGTTCTTC. This chain links TRBV11-2 with TRBJ2-1, with a tentative D call TRBD2 (5 bases). Germline V gene data show CDR1 as SGHAT and CDR2 as FQNNGV. The CDR3 length is 15 residues. V was trimmed by 5 bases and J by 1 base, leaving 12 bases between them.